A single sample gave rise to the 23 T cell receptor beta chains below, sequenced in a study of blood T cells in healthy people across ages. Primers used in a second PCR of about 6 to 11 cycles were a sample-barcoded 5' primer and a J-beta primer mix. One entry per CDR3 protein, called by TCRdb with MiXCR from the 5' RACE reads. This repertoire shows about 760,000 distinct CDR3 sequences, 20% to 25% found once; its top ten account for more than 7.5%. The data also belong to a second study, concerning T cells of mothers and their children.

Sequencing used blood. The receptor set was obtained from a boy between 10 and 17 years old in good health.

There are a few counts of this clonotype. At one end the junction does not follow the germline gene, possibly because of a read error. This chain uses TRBV9 with TRBJ2-1; TRBD2 agrees at 15 bases. TRBJ2-5 explains the end of the DNA better; the J call may be wrong. CDR3 length equals 16 residues. Germline-derived CDR1 and CDR2 are SGDLS and YYNGEE. The CDR3 DNA follows: TGTGCCAACAGCGTAGGACTAGCGGGGGGGCGTGAGACCCAGTACTTC. It encodes CANSVGLAGGRETQYF.

This chain links TRBV24-1 with TRBJ2-7; a weak D match, TRBD1 (6 bases). This CDR3 region has 14 residues. CDR1 KGHDR and CDR2 SFDVKD come from the germline V gene. V lost 4 bases to trimming and J lost 5 bases, with 14 bases between them. In DNA form, the CDR3 reads TGTGCCACCAGTGACCAGGACAGTGGCCACGAGCAGTACTTC. Its protein is CATSDQDSGHEQYF.

The V and J genes are TRBV7-2 and TRBJ2-7, with D tentatively TRBD2 (5 bases). V was clipped by 6 bases and J by 2 bases, with 20 bases between them. In germline, CDR1 is SGHTA, CDR2 FQGNSA. The CDR3 spans 16 residues. The CDR3: CASRPAEGIVTYEQYF. CDR3 bases: TGTGCCAGCAGGCCAGCGGAAGGTATTGTTACCTACGAGCAGTACTTC.

J is TRBJ2-2 and V is TRBV7-9; D uncertain. The germline gives CDR1 SEHNR, CDR2 FQNEAQ (reference sequence). With 2 bases removed from V and 9 bases from J, the gap between germline ends came to 7 bases. The CDR3 is 12 residues long. This chain's CDR3 is CASSLNIRELFF. For the CDR3, the DNA is TGTGCCAGCAGCTTAAACATTCGGGAGCTGTTTTTT. Filled out from reference TRBV7-9 and TRBJ2-2, the complete variable domain reads DTGVSQNPRHKITKRGQNVTFRCDPISEHNRLYWYRQTLGQGPEFLTYFQNEAQLEKSRLLSDRFSAERPKGSFSTLEIQRTEQGDSAMYLCASSLNIRELFFGEGSRLTVL.

The chain couples TRBV10-3 to TRBJ1-1; D is ambiguous. CDR1 and CDR2 (germline): ENHRY, SYGVKD. This CDR3 spans 14 amino acids. Trimming cost V 0 bases and J 5 bases, with 10 bases left between them. The CDR3 is CAISESWGGTEAFF. DNA for the CDR3: TGTGCCATCAGTGAGTCTTGGGGTGGGACTGAAGCTTTCTTT.

This clonotype has a handful of counts. The chain uses TRBV7-9 and TRBJ2-3, with D unresolved. The germline V and J ends were trimmed by 3 bases and 7 bases, with 8 bases remaining between them. CDR1 and CDR2 (germline): SEHNR, FQNEAQ (reference sequence). This CDR3 has 12 residues. The chain's CDR3 is CASSFQLNTQYF. The CDR3 coding sequence is TGTGCCAGCAGCTTTCAACTGAATACGCAGTATTTT. The complete variable domain, with remaining parts taken from reference TRBV7-9 and TRBJ2-3, reads DTGVSQNPRHKITKRGQNVTFRCDPISEHNRLYWYRQTLGQGPEFLTYFQNEAQLEKSRLLSDRFSAERPKGSFSTLEIQRTEQGDSAMYLCASSFQLNTQYFGPGTRLTVL.

V gene TRBV25-1 combines with J gene TRBJ1-2; the match to TRBD1 covers 8 bases. There are 16 residues in the CDR3. V shed 5 bases, J shed 4 bases, and the junction held 12 bases outside the gene matches. Germline CDR1 is MGHDK and CDR2 is SYGVNS. CDR3 sequence: CASSSAQGAAGYGYTF. The DNA for the CDR3 is TGTGCCAGCAGTTCTGCGCAGGGGGCGGCGGGCTATGGCTACACCTTC.

The CDR3 sequence: CSVEFPVQETQYF. CDR3 nucleotide sequence: TGCAGCGTTGAGTTTCCGGTTCAAGAGACCCAGTACTTC. The chain recombines TRBV29-1 with TRBJ2-5, with D unresolved. Germline loops: CDR1 SQVTM, CDR2 ANQGSEA. V was shortened by 3 bases and J by 2 bases, with 10 bases between the two germline ends. The CDR3 length is 13 residues. The whole variable domain, filled in from reference TRBV29-1 and TRBJ2-5, reads SAVISQKPSRDICQRGTSLTIQCQVDSQVTMMFWYRQQPGQSLTLIATANQGSEATYESGFVIDKFPISRPNLTFSTLTVSNMSPEDSSIYLCSVEFPVQETQYFGPGTRLLVL.

The J gene is TRBJ2-1, the V gene TRBV9; TRBD2 is a possible D gene (7 bases). Germline CDR1 and CDR2: SGDLS and YYNGEE. CDR3 length: 17 residues. V lost 1 base, J lost 4 bases, and 18 bases lay in between. The CDR3 DNA is TGTGCCAGCAGCGTAAAAGGGGGGGGCGTGATATACAATGAGCAGTTCTTC. Translating it yields CASSVKGGGVIYNEQFF.

This clonotype has a handful of counts. This chain connects TRBV2 to TRBJ1-4; possible D gene TRBD1, 5 bases. Deletions cut 4 bases from V and 7 bases from J, with 16 bases between. Germline lookup yields CDR1 SNHLY and CDR2 FYNNEI. The CDR3 is 15 amino acids. This CDR3 reads CASSAARVEGEKLFF. The CDR3 DNA is TGTGCCAGCAGTGCAGCCAGGGTTGAGGGTGAAAAACTGTTTTTT.

This clonotype was picked up a small number of times. This chain joins TRBV4-3 and TRBJ2-5; D possibly corresponds to TRBD2 (6 bases). The closer fit of TRBJ2-1 to the DNA end suggests the J call may be wrong. The CDR3 runs to 14 residues. Per the germline V gene, CDR1 is LGHNA and CDR2 is YSLEER. CDR3: CASSQDAGPDEQFF. In DNA form, the CDR3 reads TGCGCCAGCAGCCAAGACGCGGGGCCAGACGAGCAGTTCTTC.

This chain uses TRBV19 with TRBJ2-5, with 12 bases aligning to TRBD2. The tail of the sequence fits TRBJ2-1 better, so the J call may be wrong. The CDR3 totals 15 residues. CDR1 LNHDA and CDR2 SQIVND come from the germline V gene (reference sequence). The CDR3 bases are TGTGCCAGTAGTATGCTAGCGGGGGGGTACAATGAGCAGTTCTTC. Residues: CASSMLAGGYNEQFF.

This clonotype was detected many times. In nucleotides, the CDR3 is TGTGCCATCAGTGCACAAGAGACCCAGTACTTC. Amino acids: CAISAQETQYF. This chain uses TRBV10-3 with TRBJ2-5; D uncertain. The ends were cut back, 4 bases at V and 2 bases at J, with 2 bases in the middle. This CDR3 contains 11 residues. Germline CDR1 and CDR2: ENHRY and SYGVKD.

A few counts support this clonotype. V and J are TRBV7-2 and TRBJ2-5; D perhaps matches TRBD1 (6 bases). The CDR3 is 14 amino acids. V was pared by 4 bases and J by 5 bases, with 14 bases between. Germline V gene lookup returns CDR1 SGHTA and CDR2 FQGNSA. The CDR3 nucleotides read TGTGCCAGCAGCTCAGACACAGGGACGGAGACCCAGTACTTC. Its protein product is CASSSDTGTETQYF. The full variable domain, completed using reference TRBV7-2 and TRBJ2-5, is GAGVSQSPSNKVTEKGKDVELRCDPISGHTALYWYRQSLGQGLEFLIYFQGNSAPDKSGLPSDRFSAERTGGSVSTLTIQRTQQEDSAVYLCASSSDTGTETQYFGPGTRLLVL.

This clonotype has only a few counts. This chain uses TRBV4-2 with TRBJ2-7, with TRBD2 matching over 8 bases. Germline CDR1 LGHNA, CDR2 YNFKEQ. V gave up 4 bases and J gave up 5 bases; unmatched junction bases: 7. The CDR3 is 14 amino acids. DNA of the CDR3: TGTGCCAGCAGCCGGCGGGAGGCCAGCGACGAGCAGTACTTC. It translates to CASSRREASDEQYF.

This chain connects TRBV5-1 to TRBJ2-7, with D perhaps matching TRBD1 or TRBD2 (6 bases each). CDR3 length: 13 residues. Germline values: CDR1 SGHRS, CDR2 YFSETQ. Trimming shortened V by 2 bases and J by 9 bases, and 15 bases separated the two germline ends. CDR3 sequence (DNA): TGCGCCAGCAGCTTAGAACAAGGGGGAGGGCAGTACTTC. It codes for CASSLEQGGGQYF.

The sample holds a few counts of this clonotype. V usage is TRBV9 and J usage is TRBJ2-1, with TRBD1 as a possible D gene (6 bases). The CDR3 extends over 17 amino acids. V was pared by 0 bases and J by 0 bases, with 13 bases between. The V gene's germline CDR1 is SGDLS and CDR2 YYNGEE. The CDR3 loop reads CASSVGWGPSSYNEQFF. In DNA form, the CDR3 reads TGTGCCAGCAGCGTAGGATGGGGGCCTAGCTCCTACAATGAGCAGTTCTTC.

As regards this clonotype: The junction departs from the called germline gene at one end, perhaps through a read error. The chain couples TRBV2 to TRBJ1-3; the D is unclear. Germline-derived CDR1 and CDR2 are SNHLY and FYNNEI. CDR3 length: 16 residues. CDR3: CAGSEVVARSGNTIYF. CDR3 nucleotide sequence: TGTGCCGGCAGTGAAGTCGTGGCCCGCTCTGGAAACACCATATATTTT.

This clonotype appeared a few times. This chain joins TRBV28 and TRBJ2-4; D not resolved. Per germline, CDR1 MDHEN and CDR2 SYDVKM. Trimming took 6 bases from V and 2 from J, leaving 11 bases between them. CDR3 length: 14 amino acids. For the CDR3, the DNA is TGTGCCAGCAGCCCGCCAGCGCCCAAAAACATTCAGTACTTC. Protein: CASSPPAPKNIQYF.

This clonotype was recorded a few times. The junction shows a germline mismatch at one end, possibly a read error. V usage is TRBV7-2 and J usage is TRBJ2-6; 9 bases align to TRBD1. Germline CDR1 SGHTA, CDR2 FQGNSA. This CDR3 has 19 amino acids. The CDR3 reads CASSPRTGGAMSGANVLTF. Here the CDR3 DNA reads TGCGCCAGCAGCCCGCGAACAGGGGGCGCAATGTCTGGGGCCAACGTCCTGACTTTC.

A few counts support this clonotype. The rearrangement links TRBV18 to TRBJ2-5, with 8 bases that match TRBD1. The CDR3 extends over 16 amino acids. The V segment lost 6 bases and the J segment 1 base; nucleotides outside the gene matches: 10. The V gene's germline CDR1 is KGHSH and CDR2 LQKENI. The CDR3 nucleotides are TGTGCCAGCTCCCCCGCCCAGGGGGCCATCCAAGAGACCCAGTACTTC. Protein sequence: CASSPAQGAIQETQYF. Based on the CDR3 plus reference TRBV18 and TRBJ2-5, the full variable domain is NAGVMQNPRHLVRRRGQEARLRCSPMKGHSHVYWYRQLPEEGLKFMVYLQKENIIDESGMPKERFSAEFPKEGPSILRIQQVVRGDSAAYFCASSPAQGAIQETQYFGPGTRLLVL.

This clonotype was seen only a few times. The chain carries TRBV25-1 and TRBJ2-5, with unresolved D. V shed 2 bases and J shed 4 bases, with 17 bases lying between them. The CDR3 is made up of 16 amino acids. Germline CDR1 and CDR2: MGHDK and SYGVNS. CDR3 sequence (DNA): TGTGCCAGCAGTGAAGGGCTCTCCACCAGCCCAGAGACCCAGTACTTC. Translated, it gives CASSEGLSTSPETQYF.

This clonotype was picked up a small number of times. The V and J genes are TRBV6-5 and TRBJ1-4, with 9 bases lining up with TRBD1. Per germline, CDR1 MNHEY and CDR2 SVGAGI. This CDR3 is 14 amino acids long. V was pared by 5 bases and J by 10 bases, with 8 bases of the junction left unmatched. The CDR3 nucleotides read TGTGCCAGCAGTCCGGGACAGGGAATAGGAAAACTGTTTTTT. Translating gives CASSPGQGIGKLFF.